The 20 T cell receptor beta chains presented below share a single source sample, sequenced in a study of shared clonotypes between healthy human individuals. Naive CD8 populations comprised CD45RO-negative cells positively selected for CCR7, excluding terminally differentiated effector memory CD45RA+ cells. The table came from immunoSEQ multiplex PCR; TCRdb's copy has only in-frame clones and leaves some out. The sample has roughly 850,000 clones, about 96% seen once. Material for sequencing was naive CD8+ T cells sorted from blood. These receptors all stem from a man under 40 in good health.

This clone was detected once. The chain recombines TRBV4-1 with TRBJ2-5; 12 bases are shared with TRBD2. Per germline, CDR1 MGHRA and CDR2 YSYEKL. The CDR3 runs 16 residues. V lost 2 bases, J lost 5 bases, and 6 bases stayed unmatched. CDR3 sequence (DNA): TGCGCCAGCAGCCAACTAGCGGGAGGGCCAATGGAGACCCAGTACTTC. This encodes CASSQLAGGPMETQYF.

CDR3 in amino acids: CASSLGQGIYNEQFF. CDR3 in DNA: TGTGCCAGCAGCCTGGGACAGGGGATCTACAATGAGCAGTTCTTC. The V gene is TRBV5-6, the J gene TRBJ2-1; 10 nucleotides align to TRBD1. From germline, CDR1 is SGHDT and CDR2 YYEEEE. The V gene end was trimmed by 4 bases and the J gene end by 3 bases; junction bases not matched to a gene: 4. The CDR3 loop spans 15 amino acids.

The rearrangement uses TRBV13 and TRBJ2-7, with a possible D match to TRBD1 (5 bases). CDR3 length equals 13 residues. Germline V gene lookup returns CDR1 PRHDT and CDR2 FYEKMQ (reference sequence). Trimming left V 4 bases short and J 6 bases short, with 13 bases between. CDR3 in DNA: TGTGCCAGCAGCTCTCGACAGTTCTCCGAGCAGTACTTC. Amino acid sequence: CASSSRQFSEQYF.

The chain combines TRBV5-5 with TRBJ2-2; D call uncertain. V gave up 7 bases and J gave up 1 base, with 11 bases separating them. The CDR3 is 14 amino acids. Germline V gene data show CDR1 as SGHKS and CDR2 as YYEKEE (reference sequence). CDR3 residues: CASLRRWNTGELFF. The DNA for the CDR3 is TGTGCCAGCTTGAGACGGTGGAACACCGGGGAGCTGTTTTTT.

This rearrangement joins TRBV9 to TRBJ1-2, with TRBD1 matching over 12 bases. Looked up from germline, CDR1 is SGDLS and CDR2 is YYNGEE. This CDR3 has 15 residues. J was trimmed by 6 bases and V by 5 bases; bases with no gene match: 8. In nucleotides, the CDR3 is TGTGCCAGCAGGACCGGGACAGGGGGCAGCGATGGCTACACCTTC. As protein: CASRTGTGGSDGYTF.

The chain joins TRBV28 to TRBJ2-2; D is undetermined. The germline V gene encodes CDR1 MDHEN and CDR2 SYDVKM. V shed 6 bases and J shed 0 bases, with 17 bases lying between them. The CDR3 loop spans 17 amino acids. CDR3 sequence (DNA): TGTGCCAGCAGGCCAACCTTGGCCGACCCGAACACCGGGGAGCTGTTTTTT. It encodes CASRPTLADPNTGELFF. The whole variable domain, remainder taken from reference TRBV28 and TRBJ2-2, is DVKVTQSSRYLVKRTGEKVFLECVQDMDHENMFWYRQDPGLGLRLIYFSYDVKMKEKGDIPEGYSVSREKKERFSLILESASTNQTSMYLCASRPTLADPNTGELFFGEGSRLTVL.

This sequence joins TRBV9 and TRBJ2-2; D not certain. Germline-derived CDR1 and CDR2 are SGDLS and YYNGEE. CDR3 length: 16 residues. V was cut by 0 bases and J by 2 bases, with 11 bases left in between. CDR3 sequence: CASSVARAENTGELFF. CDR3 sequence (DNA): TGTGCCAGCAGCGTAGCTAGGGCGGAAAACACCGGGGAGCTGTTTTTT.

J is TRBJ2-7 and V is TRBV10-2; 13 nucleotides align to TRBD2. This CDR3 has 20 amino acids. Trimming at V came to 5 bases and at J to 0 bases, leaving 16 bases not matched to a gene. Germline CDR1 WSHSY, CDR2 SAAADI. The CDR3 DNA is TGCGCCAGCAGTCCGGGGGGACTAGCGGGATCTGTCTCTCGCTCCTACGAGCAGTACTTC. It encodes CASSPGGLAGSVSRSYEQYF.

The CDR3 protein is CASLLGPGDTQYF. As DNA, the CDR3 is TGTGCCAGCCTACTGGGTCCGGGAGATACGCAGTATTTT. The rearrangement links TRBV5-5 to TRBJ2-3, with D uncertain. Trimming removed 7 bases from V and 5 bases from J, with 14 bases in between. The CDR3 runs to 13 residues. Germline CDR1 SGHKS, CDR2 YYEKEE (reference sequence).

V gene TRBV11-2 combines with J gene TRBJ2-5; TRBD2 agrees at 9 bases. Germline CDR1 and CDR2: SGHAT and FQNNGV. The CDR3 runs 17 residues. The ends lost 5 bases at V and 9 bases at J; junction bases unmatched: 19. The CDR3 spells CASSPGGSGSKAGPQYF. The CDR3 region has the DNA TGTGCCAGCAGCCCCGGGGGTAGCGGGAGTAAGGCAGGGCCCCAGTACTTC. Full variable domain (missing parts from reference TRBV11-2 and TRBJ2-5): EAGVAQSPRYKIIEKRQSVAFWCNPISGHATLYWYQQILGQGPKLLIQFQNNGVVDDSQLPKDRFSAERLKGVDSTLKIQPAKLEDSAVYLCASSPGGSGSKAGPQYFGPGTRLLVL.

V is TRBV7-3 and J is TRBJ2-3, with 9 bases fitting TRBD2. J lost 2 bases, V lost 1 base, and 1 base had no gene match. The CDR3 has 15 amino acids. Germline CDR1 is SGHTA and CDR2 is FQGTGA. CDR3: CASSLIAGDTDTQYF. The CDR3 nucleotides are TGTGCCAGCAGCTTAATAGCGGGAGACACAGATACGCAGTATTTT.

J is TRBJ1-1 and V is TRBV14, with a tentative D call TRBD1 (5 bases). Germline V lookup: CDR1 SGHDN, CDR2 FVKESK. V gave up 3 bases and J gave up 5 bases, with 25 bases separating them. The length of the CDR3 is 18 residues. CDR3 sequence: CASSHPVRGFLEWTEAFF. CDR3 in DNA: TGTGCCAGCAGCCACCCCGTCCGGGGGTTTCTAGAATGGACTGAAGCTTTCTTT.

CDR3 sequence: CASSRDRGAGELFF. The CDR3 DNA follows: TGTGCCAGCAGCCGGGACAGGGGTGCCGGGGAGCTGTTTTTT. The gene calls are TRBV5-5 and TRBJ2-2, with 10 bases that match TRBD1. The CDR3 is 14 residues long. V shed 4 bases and J 6 bases; nucleotides not matched to a gene: 3. Germline CDR1 SGHKS, CDR2 YYEKEE (reference sequence).

The CDR3 sequence: CASSPEPGQGAPDTTDTQYF. CDR3 in DNA: TGTGCCAGCAGCCCCGAACCGGGACAGGGGGCGCCTGATACCACAGATACGCAGTATTTT. The chain is built from TRBV13 and TRBJ2-3, with TRBD1 identical over 12 bases. This CDR3 has 20 residues. The ends lost 5 bases at V and 2 bases at J; junction bases unmatched: 17. Germline V lookup: CDR1 PRHDT, CDR2 FYEKMQ (reference sequence).

The gene calls are TRBV6-6 and TRBJ2-7; perhaps TRBD2 as D (6 bases). The CDR3 has 12 residues. The V end lost 6 bases, the J end lost 6 bases, and 12 bases lay between the germline ends. Germline V lookup: CDR1 MNHNY, CDR2 SVGAGI (reference sequence). CDR3: CASSRLGSEQYF. The DNA for the CDR3 is TGTGCCAGCAGCCGACTAGGTTCCGAGCAGTACTTC.

The chain employs TRBV7-6 and TRBJ2-2; D ambiguous. Between the trimmed V and J ends, which lost 2 bases and 6 bases, there was a span of 7 bases. In germline, CDR1 is SGHVS, CDR2 FNYEAQ. The CDR3 length is 13 residues. The CDR3 spells CASSLTGPGELFF. Written as DNA, the CDR3 is TGTGCCAGCAGCTTAACTGGACCCGGGGAGCTGTTTTTT. The full variable domain, rest sourced from reference TRBV7-6 and TRBJ2-2, is GAGVSQSPRYKVTKRGQDVALRCDPISGHVSLYWYRQALGQGPEFLTYFNYEAQQDKSGLPNDRFSAERPEGSISTLTIQRTEQRDSAMYRCASSLTGPGELFFGEGSRLTVL.

The chain uses TRBV7-8 and TRBJ2-1, with D uncertain. V lost 1 base, J lost 5 bases, and 9 bases lay in between. The CDR3 extends over 14 amino acids. Germline CDR1 and CDR2: SGHVS and FQNEAQ. The CDR3 region is CASSLELRNNEQFF. DNA of the CDR3: TGTGCCAGCAGCTTAGAATTGCGGAACAATGAGCAGTTCTTC.

The chain couples TRBV28 to TRBJ1-5; D not resolved. The V gene lost 4 bases and the J gene lost 11 bases, with 24 bases spanning the gap. This CDR3 region has 16 residues. Germline V gene sequence: CDR1 MDHEN, CDR2 SYDVKM. In DNA form, the CDR3 reads TGTGCCAGCAGTTCTCGCGCGGGAGATGGGCTGCGGACCCAGCATTTT. Protein: CASSSRAGDGLRTQHF.

The V call is TRBV27, the J call TRBJ2-7, with 9 bases that match TRBD2. Unmatched junction bases numbered 9, after V lost 0 bases and J lost 3 bases. This CDR3 region has 17 residues. Looked up from germline, CDR1 is MNHEY and CDR2 is SMNVEV (reference sequence). The CDR3 loop is CASSLSVLAGPFYEQYF. In DNA form, the CDR3 reads TGTGCCAGCAGTTTATCGGTTCTAGCGGGACCCTTCTACGAGCAGTACTTC.

The chain uses TRBV7-6 and TRBJ2-1; D not resolved. The CDR3 consists of 13 residues. Per germline, CDR1 SGHVS and CDR2 FNYEAQ. V was cut by 5 bases and J by 4 bases, with 9 bases left in between. The CDR3 sequence: CASSAELYNEQFF. Here the CDR3 DNA reads TGTGCCAGCAGCGCAGAACTGTACAATGAGCAGTTCTTC.